The 2 T cell receptor beta chains given below trace back to one sample, sequenced in a study of control samples from healthy donors and cancer patients. Produced via immunoSEQ multiplex PCR; TCRdb's table is partial and in-frame only. The sample has about 130,000 clones, 87% seen once. The sequencing sample was made of blood. The receptor set was obtained from a man younger than 30 in good health.

The chain couples TRBV18 to TRBJ1-1, with D possibly being TRBD1 (6 bases). The CDR3 spans 13 residues. V was clipped by 3 bases and J by 2 bases, with 7 bases between them. CDR1 KGHSH and CDR2 LQKENI come from the germline V gene. The chain's CDR3 is CASSPGQNTEAFF. In DNA, the CDR3 is TGTGCCAGCTCACCGGGACAAAACACTGAAGCTTTCTTT.

The genes are TRBV27 and TRBJ2-3, with 9 bases lining up with TRBD1. The ends lost 6 bases at V and 2 bases at J; junction bases unmatched: 6. The V gene's germline CDR1 is MNHEY and CDR2 SMNVEV (reference sequence). The CDR3 is made up of 15 amino acids. CDR3 DNA sequence: TGTGCCAGCAGCCCGGGACAGGGTATCACAGATACGCAGTATTTT. It yields the protein CASSPGQGITDTQYF.